The rows below give T cell receptor beta chains drawn from one sample of a study of graft-versus-host responses after intestinal transplantation. Some clones are missing from TCRdb's copy, which holds only in-frame ones; the method was immunoSEQ multiplex PCR. Of approximately 77,000 clones listed, 85% to 90% are singletons. These receptors are not linked to any known antigen. The sample in question was unstimulated CD4+ T cells sorted from spleen or lymph node cells, obtained before intestinal transplant. These receptors were collected from a human donor who received an intestinal transplant. The CDR3 runs from the conserved cysteine through the conserved F or W. The order of the fields is J gene, V gene, D gene, CDR3 protein. A D gene is named only where the DNA matches it firmly.

TRBJ2-7,TRBV5-4,NA,CASSFSQGNEQYF
TRBJ1-3,TRBV9,NA,CASSVGTRSSGNTIYF
TRBJ2-7,TRBV5-4,TRBD2,CASSSGGTSGSYEQYF
TRBJ2-5,TRBV5-1,NA,CASSLGPQETQYF
TRBJ1-1,TRBV6-1,NA,CASSASGYTEAFF
TRBJ1-2,TRBV6-5,TRBD1,CASRGQGALYGYTF
TRBJ2-7,TRBV28,NA,CASSLGGPYEQYF
TRBJ2-5,TRBV28,NA,CASTPGQEETQYF
TRBJ1-2,TRBV4-2,NA,CASSQGPSHYGYTF
TRBJ1-2,TRBV6-1,TRBD1,CASSAGTGSNYGYTF
TRBJ2-4,TRBV27,NA,CASNPSFPIQNIQYF
TRBJ2-2,TRBV6-1,TRBD1,CASTQQGAGELFF
TRBJ2-3,TRBV9,TRBD2,CASSVDTGGPSDTQYF
TRBJ1-2,TRBV28,TRBD1,CASSYAGGGYTF
TRBJ2-2,TRBV5-1,NA,CASSSPAGNTGELFF
TRBJ2-7,TRBV15,NA,CATSRVGLRDSHYEQYF
TRBJ2-5,TRBV29-1,NA,CSVGGVRETQYF
TRBJ2-7,TRBV28,NA,CATSTGSYEQYF
TRBJ2-1,TRBV28,NA,CASSSRETQGLSNEQFF
TRBJ1-1,TRBV5-6,NA,CASSLGSRAFF
TRBJ1-1,TRBV19,TRBD1,CASTSGTGSEAFF
TRBJ1-2,TRBV30,NA,CAWRRLGGGYTF
TRBJ1-1,TRBV19,NA,CASSLPPNTEAFF
TRBJ2-2,TRBV7-2,TRBD2,CASSLGPWGGAGELFF
TRBJ1-6,TRBV28,NA,CASSQTEGIGSPLHF
TRBJ2-3,TRBV19,NA,CASILQYF
TRBJ2-3,TRBV14,NA,CASSQDRGLTDTQYF
TRBJ2-1,TRBV6-1,NA,CASSEARYGVEQFF
TRBJ1-4,TRBV5-8,NA,CASSLRALGGEKLFF
TRBJ1-4,TRBV6-5,TRBD1,CASGDSYNEKLFF
TRBJ1-1,TRBV7-9,TRBD1,CASSVQGENTEAFF
TRBJ1-3,TRBV9,TRBD1,CASSVGTGWGNTIYF
TRBJ2-7,TRBV5-8,NA,CASSLYRDYTHEQYF
TRBJ2-1,TRBV19,TRBD1,CASNRRDRPLGEQFF
TRBJ1-2,TRBV7-9,NA,CASSLTRGTKNGYTF
TRBJ2-1,TRBV30,NA,CAWSQGGPEQFF
TRBJ1-1,TRBV27,NA,CASSFTGEAFF
TRBJ2-7,TRBV9,TRBD2,CASSVEAGGPYEQYF
TRBJ2-7,TRBV15,NA,CATSRDYYEQYF
TRBJ2-7,TRBV19,NA,CASSINLRGDEQYF
TRBJ2-1,TRBV5-4,NA,CASSLGGDYNEQFF
TRBJ2-3,TRBV6-5,TRBD2,CASSYGLAGGTDTQYF
TRBJ1-4,TRBV6-5,NA,CASSHNAGSEEKLFF
TRBJ1-1,TRBV5-1,NA,CASSWPNTEAFF
TRBJ1-1,TRBV27,TRBD1,CASSFRQGAEAFF
TRBJ2-7,TRBV5-4,TRBD2,CASSLAGLAGGPSYEQYF
TRBJ1-3,TRBV13,NA,CASSLFRLAGNTIYF
TRBJ1-4,TRBV9,NA,CASSAGTYEKLFF
TRBJ2-1,TRBV7-2,TRBD2,CASSSRAGAYNEQFF